The 19 T cell receptor beta chains reported below all come from one sample, sequenced in a study of blood T cell repertoires in COVID-19. The data were produced by immunoSEQ multiplex PCR, yet TCRdb's version contains in-frame clones alone and is incomplete. This table has some 97,000 clones, more than 85% appearing once. Specimen: peripheral blood. Every receptor here comes from a man aged 50-60 years with active COVID-19.

This chain joins TRBV3-1 (or the pseudogene TRBV3-2) and TRBJ1-6; 9 bases are shared with TRBD1. The CDR3 has 14 residues. The germline V gene encodes CDR1 LGHDT and CDR2 YNNKEL (reference sequence). The junction had 2 bases not matched to a gene; V was cut back by 0 bases and J by 11 bases. CDR3 coding DNA: TGTGCCAGCAGCCAAGATGACAGGGGGACACCCCTCCACTTT. Translating it yields CASSQDDRGTPLHF.

The chain recombines TRBV14 with TRBJ1-1; the D gene is possibly TRBD1 (6 bases). V lost 0 bases and J lost 6, with 11 bases in between. The germline V gene has CDR1 SGHDN and CDR2 FVKESK. The CDR3 length is 14 residues. The CDR3 DNA is TGTGCCAGCAGCCAAGAGGTGGGGGCTTCTGAAGCTTTCTTT. Protein sequence: CASSQEVGASEAFF.

The genes are TRBV20-1 and TRBJ2-1; 7 bases align to TRBD1. The CDR3 spans 14 residues. V dropped 3 bases and J dropped 4; count of bases not matched to a gene: 6. The V gene's germline CDR1 is DFQATT and CDR2 SNEGSKA (reference sequence). The CDR3 bases are TGCAGTGCTAGTAGGCAGGGGGTTTACAATGAGCAGTTCTTC. Protein sequence: CSASRQGVYNEQFF.

The chain is built from TRBV2 and TRBJ2-1; 14 bases line up with TRBD2. V gave up 6 bases and J gave up 0 bases; unmatched junction bases: 7. The CDR3 runs to 18 residues. The germline CDR1 and CDR2 sequences are SNHLY and FYNNEI. The CDR3 sequence is CASRPGTSGRSSYNEQFF. In DNA form, the CDR3 reads TGTGCCAGCAGACCCGGGACTAGCGGGAGAAGCTCCTACAATGAGCAGTTCTTC.

The rearrangement uses TRBV19 and TRBJ2-5; the match to TRBD1 covers 9 bases. The CDR3 consists of 15 residues. The V segment lost 3 bases and the J segment 1 base; nucleotides outside the gene matches: 3. Germline V lookup: CDR1 LNHDA, CDR2 SQIVND (reference sequence). The CDR3 protein is CASSIGTGTQETQYF. The DNA for the CDR3 is TGTGCCAGTAGTATTGGGACAGGGACCCAAGAGACCCAGTACTTC. The variable domain in full, completed from reference TRBV19 and TRBJ2-5, reads DGGITQSPKYLFRKEGQNVTLSCEQNLNHDAMYWYRQDPGQGLRLIYYSQIVNDFQKGDIAEGYSVSREKKESFPLTVTSAQKNPTAFYLCASSIGTGTQETQYFGPGTRLLVL.

The rearrangement links TRBV5-4 to TRBJ2-3; maybe TRBD1 (6 bases). CDR3 size: 13 residues. Germline V CDR1 and CDR2: SGHNT, YYREEE (reference sequence). With 10 bases removed from V and 0 bases from J, the gap between germline ends came to 12 bases. The CDR3 region is CAGGRGSTDTQYF. The CDR3 DNA is TGTGCCGGGGGAAGGGGGAGCACAGATACGCAGTATTTT.

J is TRBJ1-4 and V is TRBV5-5, with 7 bases fitting TRBD1. The CDR3 contains 16 residues. V shed 4 bases, J shed 0 bases, and the junction held 6 bases outside the gene matches. Germline CDR1 is SGHKS and CDR2 is YYEKEE (reference sequence). The CDR3 region is CASSPEGAATNEKLFF. DNA of the CDR3: TGTGCCAGCAGCCCAGAGGGGGCAGCAACTAATGAAAAACTGTTTTTT.

The V and J genes are TRBV7-9 and TRBJ2-1; D perhaps matches TRBD2 (5 bases). Deletions cut 1 base from V and 3 bases from J, with 16 bases between. Germline V gene lookup returns CDR1 SEHNR and CDR2 FQNEAQ (reference sequence). CDR3 length: 17 amino acids. DNA of the CDR3: TGTGCCAGCAGCTTAGTCTCGGCTAGCTTCAACTACAATGAGCAGTTCTTC. It codes for CASSLVSASFNYNEQFF.

The chain has TRBV5-1 and TRBJ2-5, with 11 positions matching TRBD2. The germline gives CDR1 SGHRS, CDR2 YFSETQ. The CDR3 has 16 residues. V was clipped by 4 bases and J by 3 bases; unmatched bases: 8. This CDR3 is CASSQGLAEREETQYF. CDR3 in DNA: TGCGCCAGCAGCCAGGGACTAGCGGAGAGAGAAGAGACCCAGTACTTC.

The chain has TRBV7-3 and TRBJ1-1, with 11 positions matching TRBD1. The CDR3 covers 14 residues. In germline, CDR1 is SGHTA, CDR2 FQGTGA. V lost 5 bases, J lost 3 bases, and 2 bases stayed unmatched. CDR3 DNA: TGTGCCAGCAGCCCGGACAGGGGGCACACTGAAGCTTTCTTT. It specifies CASSPDRGHTEAFF.

This chain links TRBV10-3 with TRBJ1-4; D uncertain. Trimming took off 4 bases at V and 5 bases at J, with 14 bases between the two ends. The CDR3 consists of 15 residues. Germline CDR1 ENHRY, CDR2 SYGVKD. The CDR3 reads CAISAGGQPNEKLFF. The CDR3 DNA reads as TGTGCCATCAGTGCAGGAGGTCAGCCAAATGAAAAACTGTTTTTT.

The chain combines TRBV9 with TRBJ1-6; TRBD1 is a possible D gene (5 bases). Germline loops: CDR1 SGDLS, CDR2 YYNGEE. V shed 1 base and J shed 5 bases, with 10 bases lying between them. The CDR3 covers 15 residues. CDR3 loop: CASSVQGINNSPLHF. The CDR3 nucleotides are TGTGCCAGCAGCGTACAGGGTATCAATAATTCACCCCTCCACTTT. The full variable domain, with the rest looked up from reference TRBV9 and TRBJ1-6, is DSGVTQTPKHLITATGQRVTLRCSPRSGDLSVYWYQQSLDQGLQFLIQYYNGEERAKGNILERFSAQQFPDLHSELNLSSLELGDSALYFCASSVQGINNSPLHFGNGTRLTVT.

The chain couples TRBV9 to TRBJ2-3; 9 bases are a match to TRBD1. This CDR3 comprises 15 residues. Germline values: CDR1 SGDLS, CDR2 YYNGEE. V shed 0 bases and J 11 bases; nucleotides not matched to a gene: 10. The CDR3 nucleotides read TGTGCCAGCAGCGTAGATGGGACAGGGAACACCTTGCAGTATTTT. It codes for CASSVDGTGNTLQYF.

This rearrangement joins TRBV7-8 to TRBJ2-1; 9 positions match TRBD2. The trim removed 5 bases at V and 9 bases at J, leaving 17 bases unmatched. This CDR3 is built from 17 residues. Per germline, CDR1 SGHVS and CDR2 FQNEAQ. The CDR3 here is CASSPSILAGMMGEQFF. In nucleotides, the CDR3 is TGTGCCAGCAGCCCCTCCATCCTAGCGGGGATGATGGGTGAGCAGTTCTTC.

A note on this clone: Other DNA variants within this sample encode the same CDR3. The genes are TRBV6-5 and TRBJ1-1, with D perhaps matching TRBD1 (6 bases). Germline assignment: CDR1 MNHEY and CDR2 SVGAGI. Trimming removed 8 bases from V and 1 base from J, with 11 bases in between. The CDR3 totals 13 residues. The CDR3: CASRTDRNTEAFF. Written as DNA, the CDR3 is TGTGCCAGCCGGACGGACAGGAACACTGAAGCTTTCTTT.

This sequence joins TRBV27 and TRBJ1-6, with no clear D. Germline V gene data show CDR1 as MNHEY and CDR2 as SMNVEV (reference sequence). Trimming took off 2 bases at V and 8 bases at J, with 10 bases between the two ends. The CDR3 covers 14 residues. This chain's CDR3 is CASSLVGRHSPLHF. In DNA form, the CDR3 reads TGTGCCAGCAGTTTAGTGGGGAGGCATTCACCCCTCCACTTT.

The gene calls are TRBV21-1 and TRBJ2-4; the table's D call of TRBD2 was not tested on the DNA. TRBV21-1 is labeled a pseudogene. This CDR3 region has 11 residues. The CDR3 protein is CASSSGNIQYF. The CDR3 DNA reads TGTGCCAGCAGCTCGGGGAACATTCAGTACTTC.

The chain couples TRBV7-9 to TRBJ1-5; a weak D match, TRBD1 (6 bases). V was shortened by 6 bases and J by 4 bases, with 13 bases between the two germline ends. The CDR3 covers 14 residues. CDR1 and CDR2 (germline): SEHNR, FQNEAQ (reference sequence). The CDR3 DNA reads TGTGCCAGCAGTCTTGGGGGCGCGAATCAGCCCCAGCATTTT. Residues: CASSLGGANQPQHF.

J is TRBJ1-4 and V is TRBV5-1, with D maybe TRBD1 (6 bases). V was shortened by 2 bases and J by 3 bases, with 11 bases between the two germline ends. Germline-derived CDR1 and CDR2 are SGHRS and YFSETQ. The CDR3 is made up of 15 amino acids. The CDR3 coding sequence is TGCGCCAGCAGCTTTACTAAGGGGGCTAATGAAAAACTGTTTTTT. This sequence encodes CASSFTKGANEKLFF.